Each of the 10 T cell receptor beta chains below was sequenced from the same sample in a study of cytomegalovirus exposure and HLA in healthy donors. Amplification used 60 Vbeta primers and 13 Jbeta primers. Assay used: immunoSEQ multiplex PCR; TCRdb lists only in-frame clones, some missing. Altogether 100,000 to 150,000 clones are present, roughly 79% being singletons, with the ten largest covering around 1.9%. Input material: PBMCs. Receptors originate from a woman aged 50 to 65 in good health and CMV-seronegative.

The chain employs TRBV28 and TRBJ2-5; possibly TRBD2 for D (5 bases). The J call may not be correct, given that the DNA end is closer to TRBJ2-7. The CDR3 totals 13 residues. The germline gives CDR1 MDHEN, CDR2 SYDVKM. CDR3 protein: CASSLGGSYEQYF. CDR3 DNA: TGTGCCAGCAGTTTAGGAGGCTCCTACGAGCAGTACTTC.

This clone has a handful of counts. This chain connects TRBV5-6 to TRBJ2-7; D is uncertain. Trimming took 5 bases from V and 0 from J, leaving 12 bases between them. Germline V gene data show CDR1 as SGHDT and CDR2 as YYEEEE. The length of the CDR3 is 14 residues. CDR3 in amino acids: CASRKSVSSYEQYV. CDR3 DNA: TGTGCCAGCAGGAAGTCGGTTAGCTCCTACGAGCAGTACGTC.

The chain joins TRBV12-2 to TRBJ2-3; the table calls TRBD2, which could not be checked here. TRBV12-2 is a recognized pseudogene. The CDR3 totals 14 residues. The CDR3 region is CASRRRLATDTQYF. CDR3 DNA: TGTGCAAGTCGCCGAAGACTAGCCACAGATACGCAGTATTTT.

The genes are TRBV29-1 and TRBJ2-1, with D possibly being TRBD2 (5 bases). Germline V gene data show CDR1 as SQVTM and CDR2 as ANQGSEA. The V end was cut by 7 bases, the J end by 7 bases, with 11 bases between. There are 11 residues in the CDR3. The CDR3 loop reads CSGEVANEQFF. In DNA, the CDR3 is TGCAGCGGCGAAGTAGCGAATGAGCAGTTCTTC.

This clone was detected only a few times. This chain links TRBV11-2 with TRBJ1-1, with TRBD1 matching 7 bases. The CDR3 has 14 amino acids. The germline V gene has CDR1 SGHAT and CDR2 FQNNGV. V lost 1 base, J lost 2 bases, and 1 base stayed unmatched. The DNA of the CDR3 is TGTGCCAGCAGCTTAGTAGGGGGCAACACTGAAGCTTTCTTT. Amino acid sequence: CASSLVGGNTEAFF.

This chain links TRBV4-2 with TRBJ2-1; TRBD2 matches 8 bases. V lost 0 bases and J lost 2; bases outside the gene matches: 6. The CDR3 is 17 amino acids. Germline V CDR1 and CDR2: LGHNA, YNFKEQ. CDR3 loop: CASSQDIAGGPYNEQFF. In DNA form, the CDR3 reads TGTGCCAGCAGCCAAGATATTGCGGGAGGCCCCTACAATGAGCAGTTCTTC.

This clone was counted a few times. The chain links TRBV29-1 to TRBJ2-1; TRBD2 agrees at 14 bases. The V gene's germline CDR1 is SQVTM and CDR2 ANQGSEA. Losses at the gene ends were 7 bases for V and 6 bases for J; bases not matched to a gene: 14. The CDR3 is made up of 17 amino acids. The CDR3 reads CSGRGLAGVTLANEQFF. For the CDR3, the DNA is TGCAGCGGGAGGGGACTAGCGGGAGTTACGTTAGCCAATGAGCAGTTCTTC.

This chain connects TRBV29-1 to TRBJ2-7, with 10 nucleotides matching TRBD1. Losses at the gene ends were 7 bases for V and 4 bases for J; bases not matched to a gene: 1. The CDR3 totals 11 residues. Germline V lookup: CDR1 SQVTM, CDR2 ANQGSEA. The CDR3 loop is CSAGQGYEQYF. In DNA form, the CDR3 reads TGCAGCGCGGGACAGGGGTACGAGCAGTACTTC.

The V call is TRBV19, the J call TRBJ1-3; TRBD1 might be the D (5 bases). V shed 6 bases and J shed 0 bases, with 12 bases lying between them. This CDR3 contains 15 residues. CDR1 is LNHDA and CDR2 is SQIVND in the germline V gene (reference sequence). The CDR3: CASRGASFSGNTIYF. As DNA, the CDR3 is TGTGCCAGTAGAGGGGCCAGCTTCTCTGGAAACACCATATATTTT. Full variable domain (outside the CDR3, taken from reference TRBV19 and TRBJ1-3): DGGITQSPKYLFRKEGQNVTLSCEQNLNHDAMYWYRQDPGQGLRLIYYSQIVNDFQKGDIAEGYSVSREKKESFPLTVTSAQKNPTAFYLCASRGASFSGNTIYFGEGSWLTVV.

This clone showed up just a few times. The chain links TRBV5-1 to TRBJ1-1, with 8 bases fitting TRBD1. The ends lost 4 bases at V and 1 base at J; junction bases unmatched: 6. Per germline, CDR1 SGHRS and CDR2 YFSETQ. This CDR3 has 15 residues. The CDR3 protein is CASSATGTGNTEAFF. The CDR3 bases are TGCGCCAGCAGCGCGACCGGGACAGGGAACACTGAAGCTTTCTTT.